Listed below are T cell receptor beta chains from one sample, sequenced in a study of cytotoxic CD8 clonotypes in ibrutinib-treated CLL. Clones were sequenced by immunoSEQ multiplex PCR, and TCRdb holds only the in-frame ones, with some missing. The sample includes about 130,000 clones, roughly 83% of them seen just once. The starting material was PBMCs, obtained after 12 months of ibrutinib treatment. The receptors originated from a human donor with chronic lymphocytic leukemia. The CDR3 runs from the conserved cysteine through the conserved F or W. Fields, in order: D gene, clone size, V gene, J gene, CDR3 protein, CDR3 DNA. The D gene is left open where the match is weak. Some rows have no size entry. The others give once, few or many, or a class for an expanded clone.

TRBD2,.,TRBV29-1,TRBJ2-2,CSGRLAGAGELFF,TGCAGCGGGCGTCTAGCGGGGGCCGGGGAGCTGTTTTTT
TRBD2,.,TRBV11-2,TRBJ2-7,CASSGGTSRSMSEQYF,TGTGCCAGCAGCGGAGGGACTAGCCGTTCAATGAGCGAGCAGTACTTC
TRBD2,.,TRBV19,TRBJ2-3,CASSPPARLAGVRDTQYF,TGTGCCAGTAGTCCCCCGGCGAGGCTAGCGGGAGTCCGAGATACGCAGTATTTT
.,.,TRBV7-2,TRBJ2-1,CASSLPGTLLYNEQFF,TGTGCCAGCAGCTTACCCGGGACACTCCTATACAATGAGCAGTTCTTC
.,.,TRBV28,TRBJ1-1,CASSLFPYTEAFF,TGTGCCAGCAGTTTATTCCCATACACTGAAGCTTTCTTT
.,few,TRBV6-1,TRBJ1-5,CASSEALQPQHF,TGTGCCAGCAGTGAAGCGCTTCAGCCCCAGCATTTT
TRBD2,.,TRBV7-9,TRBJ2-1,CASGLRGDQVEQFF,TGTGCCAGCGGTTTGCGGGGGGACCAGGTAGAGCAGTTCTTC
.,once,TRBV5-6,TRBJ1-1,CASSFSFTEAFF,TGTGCCAGCAGCTTTTCGTTTACCGAAGCTTTCTTT
.,.,TRBV13,TRBJ2-1,CASSFRSGTINEQFF,TGTGCCAGCAGCTTCCGCAGCGGAACCATCAATGAGCAGTTCTTC
TRBD1,.,TRBV5-4,TRBJ1-4,CASSLGRRQGTNEKLFF,TGTGCCAGCAGCTTGGGGAGGCGACAGGGAACTAATGAAAAACTGTTTTTT
.,.,TRBV15,TRBJ1-5,CATSLGGSNQPQHF,TGTGCCACCAGCCTGGGGGGAAGCAATCAGCCCCAGCATTTT
TRBD2,.,TRBV2,TRBJ2-3,CASLAGNTDTQYF,TGTGCCAGCCTAGCGGGAAACACAGATACGCAGTATTTT
.,.,TRBV7-9,TRBJ2-3,CASSLALGARDTQYF,TGTGCCAGCAGCTTAGCGCTGGGGGCTAGAGATACGCAGTATTTT
.,.,TRBV5-1,TRBJ2-5,CASSFDQETQYF,TGCGCCAGCAGCTTCGATCAAGAGACCCAGTACTTC
TRBD1,.,TRBV7-8,TRBJ2-7,CASSQQGPYEQYF,TGTGCCAGCAGCCAACAGGGGCCCTACGAGCAGTACTTC
.,.,TRBV15,TRBJ2-7,CATSRGNYEQYF,TGTGCCACCAGCAGAGGCAACTACGAGCAGTACTTC
.,.,TRBV27,TRBJ2-2,CASSWLGNTGELFF,TGTGCCAGCAGTTGGTTAGGAAACACCGGGGAGCTGTTTTTT
TRBD2,once,TRBV2,TRBJ2-2,CASGSGRSAGELFF,TGTGCCAGCGGTAGCGGGAGAAGCGCTGGGGAGCTGTTTTTT
.,.,TRBV29-1,TRBJ2-7,CSVERGEQYF,TGCAGCGTTGAACGGGGCGAGCAGTACTTC
TRBD2,.,TRBV6-6,TRBJ2-1,CASSLSGEGHEQFF,TGTGCCAGCAGTTTAAGTGGGGAGGGCCATGAGCAGTTCTTC
TRBD1,.,TRBV4-1,TRBJ2-7,CASSPEGQGGLGEQYF,TGCGCCAGCAGCCCCGAAGGACAGGGGGGCCTCGGCGAGCAGTACTTC
.,.,TRBV19,TRBJ2-5,CAGELWTEGQTQYF,TGTGCCGGAGAGTTATGGACAGAGGGGCAGACCCAGTACTTC
.,.,TRBV4-1,TRBJ2-3,CASSQDGGTSTDTQYF,TGCGCCAGCAGCCAAGATGGCGGGACTAGCACAGATACGCAGTATTTT
.,.,TRBV5-1,TRBJ2-2,CASSLTNTGELFF,TGCGCCAGCAGCTTGACCAACACCGGGGAGCTGTTTTTT
.,.,TRBV9,TRBJ1-2,CASSVGQEWGYTF,TGTGCCAGCAGCGTAGGGCAGGAGTGGGGCTACACCTTC
.,.,TRBV5-3,TRBJ2-5,CARSLGTDQETQYF,TGTGCCAGAAGCTTGGGGACAGACCAAGAGACCCAGTACTTC
.,.,TRBV7-2,TRBJ1-2,CASSLETGGYGYTF,TGTGCCAGCAGCTTAGAGACTGGTGGGTATGGCTACACCTTC
.,.,TRBV5-4,TRBJ2-7,CASSLAASDMQYF,TGTGCCAGCAGCTTGGCGGCTAGCGATATGCAGTACTTC
.,.,TRBV7-2,TRBJ2-2,CASSLRAGINTGELFF,TGTGCCAGCAGCTTACGGGCAGGAATAAACACCGGGGAGCTGTTTTTT
.,once,TRBV7-2,TRBJ2-7,CASSLVSGSPYEQYF,TGTGCCAGCAGCTTAGTATCGGGGAGCCCCTACGAGCAGTACTTC
.,.,TRBV5-1,TRBJ2-3,CASSLVGTSTDTQYF,TGCGCCAGCAGCTTGGTCGGTACTAGCACAGATACGCAGTATTTT
.,.,TRBV19,TRBJ2-5,CASTGLGETQYF,TGTGCCAGCACAGGGTTGGGAGAGACCCAGTACTTC
.,.,TRBV10-2,TRBJ2-7,CASSPGSSYEQYF,TGCGCCAGCAGTCCAGGGAGCTCCTACGAGCAGTACTTC
TRBD2,.,TRBV11-2,TRBJ2-1,CASSTNSGRQFF,TGTGCCAGCAGCACAAATAGCGGGAGGCAGTTCTTC
.,once,TRBV30,TRBJ2-5,CAWSLGALRGQETQYF,TGTGCCTGGAGCCTAGGGGCACTTCGGGGCCAAGAGACCCAGTACTTC
.,.,TRBV7-9,TRBJ1-1,CASSVWRTTEAFF,TGTGCCAGCAGCGTATGGAGAACCACTGAAGCTTTCTTT
.,.,TRBV6-6,TRBJ2-4,CASDIVEGRIQYF,TGTGCCAGCGACATTGTGGAGGGCCGCATTCAGTACTTC
.,.,TRBV27,TRBJ2-5,CASSYRQSKGAQYF,TGTGCCAGCAGTTACAGGCAATCAAAGGGGGCCCAGTACTTC
.,.,TRBV2,TRBJ1-1,CASPKKQLTEAFF,TGTGCCAGTCCGAAAAAGCAGCTTACTGAAGCTTTCTTT
.,.,TRBV2,TRBJ1-5,CASSEDDIQSNQPQHF,TGTGCCAGCAGTGAAGATGACATTCAAAGCAATCAGCCCCAGCATTTT
TRBD1,.,TRBV7-9,TRBJ1-1,CASSLRQGDTEAFF,TGTGCCAGCAGCTTAAGACAGGGCGACACTGAAGCTTTCTTT